These 14 T cell receptor beta chains were sequenced from one sample in a study of primary melanoma T cells and metastatic recurrence. Sequencing used immunoSEQ multiplex PCR; TCRdb keeps in-frame clones, though not all of them. The repertoire holds 400 to 500 clones, with roughly 75% as singletons. The specimen sequenced was melanoma tumor tissue. The receptor set was obtained from a human donor with melanoma.

The V and J genes are TRBV29-1 and TRBJ1-2; 7 nucleotides match TRBD1. The CDR3 length is 13 residues. Germline CDR1 is SQVTM and CDR2 is ANQGSEA. J gave up 4 bases and V 7 bases, and 9 bases lay outside the gene matches. The CDR3 sequence is CSAQTGSGYGYTF. In DNA, the CDR3 is TGCAGCGCCCAGACAGGGAGTGGCTATGGCTACACCTTC.

By sample share, this clone is hyperexpanded. Other DNA sequences within the sample encode an identical CDR3. The V call is TRBV11-3, the J call TRBJ2-3; 13 nucleotides line up with TRBD2. The V gene's germline CDR1 is SGHNT and CDR2 YENEEA. Losses at the gene ends were 2 bases for V and 3 bases for J; bases not matched to a gene: 2. This CDR3 contains 16 residues. In DNA form, the CDR3 reads TGTGCCAGCAGCTTACCGGGACTAGCGGGAACAGATACGCAGTATTTT. Translation: CASSLPGLAGTDTQYF.

This chain joins TRBV18 and TRBJ1-1; tentative D call: TRBD1 (6 bases). V lost 1 base and J lost 5, with 8 bases in between. The germline CDR1 and CDR2 sequences are KGHSH and LQKENI. The CDR3 spans 13 residues. CDR3 coding DNA: TGTGCCAGCTCACCACAAGGGGGGACTGAAGCTTTCTTT. Its protein is CASSPQGGTEAFF. Supplemented by reference TRBV18 and TRBJ1-1, the full variable domain reads NAGVMQNPRHLVRRRGQEARLRCSPMKGHSHVYWYRQLPEEGLKFMVYLQKENIIDESGMPKERFSAEFPKEGPSILRIQQVVRGDSAAYFCASSPQGGTEAFFGQGTRLTVV.

J is TRBJ2-7 and V is TRBV18, with a weak D call TRBD2 (6 bases). The V gene lost 0 bases and the J gene lost 2 bases, with 20 bases spanning the gap. The CDR3 contains 18 residues. Germline CDR1 is KGHSH and CDR2 is LQKENI. The CDR3 nucleotides are TGTGCCAGCTCACCACCGGCGGAAAAGCGGGTGGCAACCTACGAGCAGTACTTC. This codes for CASSPPAEKRVATYEQYF.

The rearrangement links TRBV19 to TRBJ1-1, with 8 bases that match TRBD1. The CDR3 totals 15 residues. Germline CDR1 reads LNHDA; CDR2 reads SQIVND (reference sequence). V shed 5 bases, J shed 1 base, and the junction held 6 bases outside the gene matches. The CDR3 region has the DNA TGTGCCAGTAGTCTCCGGACAGGGCGGAACACTGAAGCTTTCTTT. Translating it yields CASSLRTGRNTEAFF.

The chain recombines TRBV10-2 with TRBJ2-2; TRBD2 aligns across 9 bases. V shed 5 bases and J 5 bases; nucleotides not matched to a gene: 12. This CDR3 contains 17 residues. CDR1 is WSHSY, CDR2 SAAADI, per germline. CDR3 protein: CASSPRLAGTGTGELFF. The CDR3, as DNA: TGCGCCAGCAGTCCCCGGCTAGCGGGAACGGGGACCGGGGAGCTGTTTTTT.

This chain uses TRBV7-6 with TRBJ2-3; 7 bases map to TRBD2. The V and J ends lost 3 bases and 5 bases, in that order; junction bases with no gene match: 8. Germline lookup yields CDR1 SGHVS and CDR2 FNYEAQ. The CDR3 is 15 amino acids. DNA of the CDR3: TGTGCCAGCAGCTTGACCCGGGGGAGGGAAGATACGCAGTATTTT. This translates into CASSLTRGREDTQYF. Filled out from reference TRBV7-6 and TRBJ2-3, the complete variable domain reads GAGVSQSPRYKVTKRGQDVALRCDPISGHVSLYWYRQALGQGPEFLTYFNYEAQQDKSGLPNDRFSAERPEGSISTLTIQRTEQRDSAMYRCASSLTRGREDTQYFGPGTRLTVL.

V is TRBV18 and J is TRBJ1-4, with a weak D call TRBD1 (5 bases). The germline V gene has CDR1 KGHSH and CDR2 LQKENI. This CDR3 comprises 14 residues. Trimming cost V 2 bases and J 7 bases, with 11 bases left between them. CDR3 protein: CASSPVDRGEKLFF. Here the CDR3 DNA reads TGTGCCAGCTCACCAGTAGACAGAGGTGAAAAACTGTTTTTT. The complete variable domain, with remaining parts taken from reference TRBV18 and TRBJ1-4, reads NAGVMQNPRHLVRRRGQEARLRCSPMKGHSHVYWYRQLPEEGLKFMVYLQKENIIDESGMPKERFSAEFPKEGPSILRIQQVVRGDSAAYFCASSPVDRGEKLFFGSGTQLSVL.

This clone was picked up one time. Here the CDR3 reads CASSPQWAGSTDTQYF. The CDR3 region has the DNA TGTGCCAGCTCACCACAATGGGCGGGCAGCACAGATACGCAGTATTTT. The chain uses TRBV18 and TRBJ2-3, with D perhaps matching TRBD2 (5 bases). This CDR3 region has 16 residues. Germline lookup yields CDR1 KGHSH and CDR2 LQKENI. The V and J ends lost 1 base and 0 bases respectively, with 11 bases between them.

This clone was observed a single time. Relative to the germline gene, one junction end is altered; a read error may explain this. The rearrangement links TRBV6-8 to TRBJ2-5, with 7 bases identical to TRBD2. The CDR3 consists of 15 residues. Germline CDR1 MNHGY, CDR2 SAAAGT. The CDR3 DNA follows: TGTGCCAGCAGTTACGAGAGGCGGGAGTGGGAGATCCAGTACTTC. Its protein is CASSYERREWEIQYF.

This clone was seen a few times. The V gene is TRBV6-8, the J gene TRBJ2-7; no firm D call. Looked up from germline, CDR1 is MNHGY and CDR2 is SAAAGT. Trimming shortened V by 3 bases and J by 0 bases, and 9 bases separated the two germline ends. This CDR3 has 14 residues. CDR3 loop: CASSYGQLSYEQYF. The CDR3 DNA reads TGTGCCAGCAGTTATGGGCAGCTCTCCTACGAGCAGTACTTC.

The chain uses TRBV19 and TRBJ1-5; perhaps TRBD1 as D (5 bases). Germline V lookup: CDR1 LNHDA, CDR2 SQIVND (reference sequence). Trimming removed 7 bases at V and 0 bases at J, with 25 bases between. The CDR3 sequence is 19 residues long. CDR3 nucleotide sequence: TGTGCCAGTACCCCTGGTGCAGGGACCTATCTTTATAGCAATCAGCCCCAGCATTTT. It encodes CASTPGAGTYLYSNQPQHF.

This chain links TRBV19 with TRBJ1-5, with 9 bases that match TRBD1. The CDR3 is 15 amino acids. Germline V gives CDR1 LNHDA, CDR2 SQIVND (reference sequence). Unmatched junction bases numbered 5, after V lost 2 bases and J lost 6 bases. CDR3 DNA sequence: TGTGCCAGTAGTATAACAGGGGGCTGGGGTCAGCCCCAGCATTTT. It yields the protein CASSITGGWGQPQHF. The full variable domain, in which reference TRBV19 and TRBJ1-5 provide the parts outside the CDR3, is DGGITQSPKYLFRKEGQNVTLSCEQNLNHDAMYWYRQDPGQGLRLIYYSQIVNDFQKGDIAEGYSVSREKKESFPLTVTSAQKNPTAFYLCASSITGGWGQPQHFGDGTRLSIL.

This clone was seen more than once but under ten times. The V gene is TRBV11-3, the J gene TRBJ1-1, with a tentative D call TRBD1 (5 bases). CDR1 and CDR2 from the germline V gene are SGHNT and YENEEA. V was shortened by 2 bases and J by 3 bases, with 13 bases between the two germline ends. The CDR3 extends over 15 amino acids. This chain's CDR3 is CASSLFLGPDTEAFF. CDR3 nucleotides: TGTGCCAGCAGCTTATTTTTGGGACCGGACACTGAAGCTTTCTTT.